These T cell receptor beta chains were read from a single sample in a study of cytomegalovirus exposure and HLA in healthy donors. Produced via immunoSEQ multiplex PCR; TCRdb's table is partial and in-frame only. In the table there are approximately 150,000 clones, 80% to 90% of which are singletons. The specimen sequenced was PBMCs. All receptors derive from a girl between 5 and 17 years old in good health and CMV-seropositive. CDR3s include the opening cysteine and the closing phenylalanine or tryptophan. The D gene is left open where the match is weak. Some rows have no size entry. The others give once, few or many, or a class for an expanded clone.

v_gene: TRBV10-3; j_gene: TRBJ1-2; abundance: -; d_gene: TRBD1; CDR3nt: TGTGCCATCAGTGAGTCTTTCTTGGGGACAGGGATCTATGGCTACACCTTC; CDR3aa: CAISESFLGTGIYGYTF
v_gene: TRBV28; j_gene: TRBJ2-7; abundance: once; d_gene: -; CDR3nt: TGTGCCAGCAGTTACCTTGGCTTTGAGTCACGGGGGTCTTCCTACGAGCAGTACTTC; CDR3aa: CASSYLGFESRGSSYEQYF
v_gene: TRBV11-2; j_gene: TRBJ1-1; abundance: -; d_gene: -; CDR3nt: TGTGCCAGCAGCTTACAAGGGGTTCGCACTGAAGCTTTCTTT; CDR3aa: CASSLQGVRTEAFF
v_gene: TRBV9; j_gene: TRBJ1-3; abundance: -; d_gene: -; CDR3nt: TGTGCCAGCAGCGTAGTTGCGGGGCAAACTGGAAACACCATATATTTT; CDR3aa: CASSVVAGQTGNTIYF
v_gene: TRBV6-5; j_gene: TRBJ1-1; abundance: -; d_gene: -; CDR3nt: TGTGCCAGCAGTTACGTTCCCCCGAGGAGCACTGAAGCTTTCTTT; CDR3aa: CASSYVPPRSTEAFF
v_gene: TRBV2; j_gene: TRBJ1-1; abundance: once; d_gene: -; CDR3nt: TGTGCCAGCAGACCTACAGGGAACACTGAAGCTTTCTTT; CDR3aa: CASRPTGNTEAFF
v_gene: TRBV7-8; j_gene: TRBJ2-3; abundance: once; d_gene: TRBD2; CDR3nt: TGTGCCAGCAGCACCCATGGCTGGCGGGGGACTAGCACAGATACGCAGTATTTT; CDR3aa: CASSTHGWRGTSTDTQYF
v_gene: TRBV27; j_gene: TRBJ2-5; abundance: -; d_gene: TRBD2; CDR3nt: TGTGCCAGCAGTCCGCGACTAGCGGGGGGACGTTTCCAAGAGACCCAGTACTTC; CDR3aa: CASSPRLAGGRFQETQYF
v_gene: TRBV5-4; j_gene: TRBJ2-7; abundance: -; d_gene: TRBD2; CDR3nt: TGTGCCAGTCAGTCTCGGACTAGCGGGGAGACCTACGAGCAGTACTTC; CDR3aa: CASQSRTSGETYEQYF
v_gene: TRBV7-2; j_gene: TRBJ1-2; abundance: -; d_gene: -; CDR3nt: TGTGCCAGCAGCCCCTTCATACAGGAATTTTTGGGTGGCTACACCTTC; CDR3aa: CASSPFIQEFLGGYTF
v_gene: TRBV5-1; j_gene: TRBJ2-7; abundance: -; d_gene: TRBD1; CDR3nt: TGCGCCAGCAGCCTTATACAGGGGGCCGACGAGCAGTACTTC; CDR3aa: CASSLIQGADEQYF
v_gene: TRBV5-1; j_gene: TRBJ2-7; abundance: -; d_gene: TRBD1; CDR3nt: TGCGCCAGCAGCTTGGGGCCGACCGGTACAGGGGAAGAGCAGTACTTC; CDR3aa: CASSLGPTGTGEEQYF
v_gene: TRBV6-1; j_gene: TRBJ2-3; abundance: -; d_gene: -; CDR3nt: TGTGCCAGCAGTCAGTATCGGGGCACAGATACGCAGTATTTT; CDR3aa: CASSQYRGTDTQYF
v_gene: TRBV6-1; j_gene: TRBJ1-2; abundance: -; d_gene: TRBD1; CDR3nt: TGTGCCAGCAGTATTGGACAGGGCCACACCTTC; CDR3aa: CASSIGQGHTF
v_gene: TRBV5-1; j_gene: TRBJ2-5; abundance: -; d_gene: TRBD2; CDR3nt: TGCGCCAGCAGCTCGGAGACTAGCGGGGGGTTCCAAGAGACCCAGTACTTC; CDR3aa: CASSSETSGGFQETQYF
v_gene: TRBV5-1; j_gene: TRBJ2-7; abundance: -; d_gene: TRBD2; CDR3nt: TGCGCCAGCAGTCAAGGACTAGCGGGGCCCTACGAGCAGTACTTC; CDR3aa: CASSQGLAGPYEQYF
v_gene: TRBV28; j_gene: TRBJ2-1; abundance: -; d_gene: -; CDR3nt: TGTGCCAGCAGTTACAGGGACCGCTACAATGAGCAGTTCTTC; CDR3aa: CASSYRDRYNEQFF
v_gene: TRBV5-1; j_gene: TRBJ1-1; abundance: few; d_gene: TRBD1; CDR3nt: TGCGCCAGCAGCTCCGGGACAGTTTACACTGAAGCTTTCTTT; CDR3aa: CASSSGTVYTEAFF
v_gene: TRBV11-1; j_gene: TRBJ1-2; abundance: -; d_gene: TRBD1; CDR3nt: TGTGCCAGCAGTTTCACAGGGGGTCATGGCTACACCTTC; CDR3aa: CASSFTGGHGYTF
v_gene: TRBV6-5; j_gene: TRBJ1-2; abundance: few; d_gene: TRBD1; CDR3nt: TGTGCCAGCACTAGCGGACAGGGAGTGGGTGGCTACACCTTC; CDR3aa: CASTSGQGVGGYTF
v_gene: TRBV18; j_gene: TRBJ1-2; abundance: once; d_gene: TRBD1; CDR3nt: TGTGCCAGCTCGCGGGACAGGGAGTCGAGTGGCTACACCTTC; CDR3aa: CASSRDRESSGYTF
v_gene: TRBV11-2; j_gene: TRBJ1-1; abundance: -; d_gene: -; CDR3nt: TGTGCCAGCAGCTTAGTAGCGGGGAACACTGAAGCTTTCTTT; CDR3aa: CASSLVAGNTEAFF
v_gene: TRBV29-1; j_gene: TRBJ2-7; abundance: -; d_gene: -; CDR3nt: TGCAGCGTTGAGGGGAGCTCCTACGAGCAGTACTTC; CDR3aa: CSVEGSSYEQYF
v_gene: TRBV27; j_gene: TRBJ1-1; abundance: -; d_gene: -; CDR3nt: TGTGCCAGCAGTTTACGAGGGTCCACTGAAGCTTTCTTT; CDR3aa: CASSLRGSTEAFF
v_gene: TRBV6-5; j_gene: TRBJ1-5; abundance: -; d_gene: TRBD1; CDR3nt: TGTGCCAGCAGCCCATACAGGGGTGGCCAGCCCCAGCATTTT; CDR3aa: CASSPYRGGQPQHF
v_gene: TRBV6-6; j_gene: TRBJ2-1; abundance: -; d_gene: -; CDR3nt: TGTGCCATAGACCGGGACAACTCCTACAATGAGCAGTTCTTC; CDR3aa: CAIDRDNSYNEQFF
v_gene: TRBV19; j_gene: TRBJ2-1; abundance: -; d_gene: -; CDR3nt: TGTGCCAGTACCCATTCCGGGACACCTTACAATGAGCAGTTCTTC; CDR3aa: CASTHSGTPYNEQFF
v_gene: TRBV18; j_gene: TRBJ2-2; abundance: -; d_gene: -; CDR3nt: TGTGCCAGCTCACCATCCCGGACAGCTTGGGAGCTGTTTTTT; CDR3aa: CASSPSRTAWELFF
v_gene: TRBV4-1; j_gene: TRBJ1-1; abundance: -; d_gene: -; CDR3nt: TGCGCCAGCAGCCAAGTAGGGGGGGCGGACACTGAAGCTTTCTTT; CDR3aa: CASSQVGGADTEAFF
v_gene: TRBV15; j_gene: TRBJ2-7; abundance: -; d_gene: -; CDR3nt: TGTGCCACCAGCAGAGAGGGGGCGGGGGTTCGGCGCGAGCAGTACTTC; CDR3aa: CATSREGAGVRREQYF
v_gene: TRBV5-1; j_gene: TRBJ1-1; abundance: -; d_gene: TRBD1; CDR3nt: TGCGCCAGCAGCTTGGGGGGGACAGTTTCTGAAGCTTTCTTT; CDR3aa: CASSLGGTVSEAFF
v_gene: TRBV7-6; j_gene: TRBJ2-1; abundance: -; d_gene: -; CDR3nt: TGTGCCAGCAGCTTGGGGGGGCTGGATGAGCAGTTCTTC; CDR3aa: CASSLGGLDEQFF
v_gene: TRBV6-6; j_gene: TRBJ2-3; abundance: -; d_gene: TRBD1; CDR3nt: TGTGCCAGCAGTTACTCGGGACAGGGGGGTCTAGATACGCAGTATTTT; CDR3aa: CASSYSGQGGLDTQYF
v_gene: TRBV11-2; j_gene: TRBJ2-7; abundance: -; d_gene: TRBD1; CDR3nt: TGTGCCAGCAGCTTAGCTTACAGGGGCTACGAGCAGTACTTC; CDR3aa: CASSLAYRGYEQYF
v_gene: TRBV11-2; j_gene: TRBJ1-6; abundance: -; d_gene: TRBD1; CDR3nt: TGTGCCAGCAGCTTAGCAAGGGTCCCGAGGGGGCCTTTGAATTCACCCCTCCACTTT; CDR3aa: CASSLARVPRGPLNSPLHF
v_gene: TRBV9; j_gene: TRBJ2-3; abundance: -; d_gene: -; CDR3nt: TGTGCCAGCAGCGTAGCGGAGATGCGGGATTGGCCAGATACGCAGTATTTT; CDR3aa: CASSVAEMRDWPDTQYF
v_gene: TRBV19; j_gene: TRBJ2-3; abundance: -; d_gene: -; CDR3nt: TGTGCCAGTAGTCCGAGGGTGTCAGATACGCAGTATTTT; CDR3aa: CASSPRVSDTQYF
v_gene: TRBV7-6; j_gene: TRBJ1-6; abundance: -; d_gene: TRBD1; CDR3nt: TGTGCCAGCAGCCGACAGGGTGATTCACCCCTCCACTTT; CDR3aa: CASSRQGDSPLHF
v_gene: TRBV6-1; j_gene: TRBJ2-6; abundance: -; d_gene: -; CDR3nt: TGTGCCAGCAGTGACCAGGTCTCTGGGGCCAACGTCCTGACTTTC; CDR3aa: CASSDQVSGANVLTF
v_gene: TRBV4-1; j_gene: TRBJ1-5; abundance: -; d_gene: TRBD1; CDR3nt: TGCGCCAGCAGCCACCCAGGGGGACAGGGGTCGGATCAGCCCCAGCATTTT; CDR3aa: CASSHPGGQGSDQPQHF
v_gene: TRBV9; j_gene: TRBJ2-1; abundance: -; d_gene: TRBD1; CDR3nt: TGTGCCAGCAGCGCCCTCGTCTCCAGGGGGCAGAAATACAATGAGCAGTTCTTC; CDR3aa: CASSALVSRGQKYNEQFF
v_gene: TRBV4-1; j_gene: TRBJ1-2; abundance: -; d_gene: -; CDR3nt: TGCGCCAGCAGCCAAGATAGCCTCGGTGGCTACACCTTC; CDR3aa: CASSQDSLGGYTF
v_gene: TRBV7-8; j_gene: TRBJ1-1; abundance: -; d_gene: TRBD1; CDR3nt: TGTGCCAGCAGTTTCCCTGGGGACAGGTCGTTCAGTGCTTTCTTT; CDR3aa: CASSFPGDRSFSAFF
v_gene: TRBV21-1; j_gene: TRBJ2-7; abundance: -; d_gene: -; CDR3nt: TGTGCCAGCAGCAAAAAAAGCTCCCGCAGGGGGAACTACGAGCAGTACTTC; CDR3aa: CASSKKSSRRGNYEQYF
v_gene: TRBV29-1; j_gene: TRBJ1-1; abundance: -; d_gene: TRBD1; CDR3nt: TGCAGCGTGGGACAGGGGCCCGACACTGAAGCTTTCTTT; CDR3aa: CSVGQGPDTEAFF
v_gene: TRBV5-1; j_gene: TRBJ1-1; abundance: -; d_gene: -; CDR3nt: TGCGCCAGCAGCCGGGGGACGGTGAACACTGAAGCTTTCTTT; CDR3aa: CASSRGTVNTEAFF
v_gene: TRBV5-1; j_gene: TRBJ2-7; abundance: -; d_gene: TRBD1; CDR3nt: TGCGCCAGCAGTCTCGGACAGGGGGGTTACGAGCAGTACTTC; CDR3aa: CASSLGQGGYEQYF
v_gene: TRBV11-2; j_gene: TRBJ1-1; abundance: -; d_gene: -; CDR3nt: TGTGCCAGCAGCTTAGGAGGTCAGCTCAGACTCCCTGAAGCTTTCTTT; CDR3aa: CASSLGGQLRLPEAFF
v_gene: TRBV5-4; j_gene: TRBJ1-1; abundance: once; d_gene: TRBD1; CDR3nt: TGTGCCAGCAGCAAAAAGACAGGGGCCCCCTCTGAAGCTTTCTTT; CDR3aa: CASSKKTGAPSEAFF
v_gene: TRBV9; j_gene: TRBJ2-2; abundance: -; d_gene: -; CDR3nt: TGTGCCAGCAGCCCCAACAGGAACACCGGGGAGCTGTTTTTT; CDR3aa: CASSPNRNTGELFF
v_gene: TRBV9; j_gene: TRBJ1-1; abundance: -; d_gene: -; CDR3nt: TGTGCCAGCAGCGTAGACGGAGGTAAGAACACTGAAGCTTTCTTT; CDR3aa: CASSVDGGKNTEAFF
v_gene: TRBV5-1; j_gene: TRBJ1-3; abundance: -; d_gene: -; CDR3nt: TGCGCCAGCCAGACTACGGGGGACTCTGGAAACACCATATATTTT; CDR3aa: CASQTTGDSGNTIYF
v_gene: TRBV28; j_gene: TRBJ2-4; abundance: -; d_gene: TRBD1; CDR3nt: TGTGCCAGCTTTGGACAGGGGTTAGCCAAAAACATTCAGTACTTC; CDR3aa: CASFGQGLAKNIQYF
v_gene: TRBV28; j_gene: TRBJ2-3; abundance: -; d_gene: TRBD2; CDR3nt: TGTGCCAGCAGTTTAGAACTAGCGGGGGGACGCACAGATACGCAGTATTTT; CDR3aa: CASSLELAGGRTDTQYF
v_gene: TRBV27; j_gene: TRBJ2-2; abundance: -; d_gene: TRBD1; CDR3nt: TGTGCCAGCAGTTTCGGACAGGGCCCGAACACCGGGGAGCTGTTTTTT; CDR3aa: CASSFGQGPNTGELFF